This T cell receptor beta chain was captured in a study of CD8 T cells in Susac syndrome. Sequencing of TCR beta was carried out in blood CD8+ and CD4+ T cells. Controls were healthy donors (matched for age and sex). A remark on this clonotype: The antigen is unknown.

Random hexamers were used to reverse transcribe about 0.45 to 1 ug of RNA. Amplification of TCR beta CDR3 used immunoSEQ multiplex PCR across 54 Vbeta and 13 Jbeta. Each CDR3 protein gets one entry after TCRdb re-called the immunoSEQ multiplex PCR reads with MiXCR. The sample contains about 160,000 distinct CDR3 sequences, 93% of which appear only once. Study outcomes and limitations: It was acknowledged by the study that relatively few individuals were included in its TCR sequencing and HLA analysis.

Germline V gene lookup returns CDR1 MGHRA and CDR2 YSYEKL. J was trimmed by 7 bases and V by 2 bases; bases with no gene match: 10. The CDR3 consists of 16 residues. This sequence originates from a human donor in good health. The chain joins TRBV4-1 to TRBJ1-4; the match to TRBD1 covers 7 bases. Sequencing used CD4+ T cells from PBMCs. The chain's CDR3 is CASSQLTGVGGEKLFF. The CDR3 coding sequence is TGCGCCAGCAGCCAACTAACAGGGGTCGGTGGTGAAAAACTGTTTTTT.